This is a list of T cell receptor beta chains from one sample in a study of cytomegalovirus exposure and HLA in healthy donors. TCRdb's copy holds only in-frame clones and misses some; the assay was immunoSEQ multiplex PCR. The data show 150,000 to 200,000 clones, around 76% seen once. The sequenced sample was PBMCs. These receptors were taken from a middle-aged man in good health and CMV-seropositive. The CDR3 runs from the conserved cysteine through the conserved F or W. The order of the fields is J gene, V gene, D gene, CDR3 protein. D genes are given only for firm matches.

j_call: TRBJ1-6; v_call: TRBV6-5; d_call: TRBD1; cdr3_aa: CASSYSGTDNSPLHF
j_call: TRBJ1-5; v_call: TRBV7-2; d_call: -; cdr3_aa: CASSLGGGIQPQHF
j_call: TRBJ2-7; v_call: TRBV5-1; d_call: TRBD1; cdr3_aa: CASSSTGNEQYF
j_call: TRBJ2-1; v_call: TRBV6-5; d_call: -; cdr3_aa: CASSYRAGGPHNEQFF
j_call: TRBJ1-4; v_call: TRBV5-6; d_call: -; cdr3_aa: CASSLAGRQISEKLFF
j_call: TRBJ2-5; v_call: TRBV5-1; d_call: TRBD2; cdr3_aa: CASSLGPSGGQETQYF
j_call: -; v_call: TRBV5-1; d_call: TRBD2; cdr3_aa: CASSGERERGSYEQYF
j_call: TRBJ2-4; v_call: TRBV5-4; d_call: TRBD1; cdr3_aa: CASTLQGAKNIQYF
j_call: TRBJ1-3; v_call: TRBV10-3; d_call: TRBD1; cdr3_aa: CAISEARQGASGNTIYF
j_call: TRBJ2-5; v_call: TRBV19; d_call: TRBD2; cdr3_aa: CASSLSRASGGQETQYF
j_call: TRBJ2-2; v_call: TRBV5-4; d_call: TRBD1; cdr3_aa: CASSSPQGADTGELFF
j_call: TRBJ1-1; v_call: TRBV9; d_call: TRBD1; cdr3_aa: CASQQGGSNTEAFF
j_call: -; v_call: TRBV19; d_call: -; cdr3_aa: CASSIAPRVLSHEQYF
j_call: TRBJ2-7; v_call: TRBV6-6; d_call: -; cdr3_aa: CASSPQGLPYEQYF
j_call: TRBJ2-3; v_call: TRBV11-2; d_call: -; cdr3_aa: CASSLLWGGQTDTQYF
j_call: TRBJ2-3; v_call: TRBV25-1; d_call: TRBD2; cdr3_aa: CASPTSGLRRTQYF
j_call: TRBJ2-7; v_call: TRBV7-2; d_call: TRBD1; cdr3_aa: CASSFRDRVYDEQYF
j_call: TRBJ1-5; v_call: TRBV7-2; d_call: -; cdr3_aa: CASSLGGGRRQPQHF
j_call: TRBJ2-3; v_call: TRBV2; d_call: TRBD2; cdr3_aa: CASSPGLAGGRTDTQYF
j_call: TRBJ1-5; v_call: TRBV7-9; d_call: -; cdr3_aa: CASSLGGVGQPQHF
j_call: TRBJ2-3; v_call: TRBV5-1; d_call: -; cdr3_aa: CASSFTGTDTQYF
j_call: TRBJ2-1; v_call: TRBV6-4; d_call: TRBD1; cdr3_aa: CASSTGSIYNEQFF
j_call: TRBJ2-7; v_call: TRBV29-1; d_call: -; cdr3_aa: CSVEVPRDGEQYF
j_call: TRBJ1-6; v_call: TRBV6-5; d_call: -; cdr3_aa: CASSLQGPMMPLHF
j_call: TRBJ1-5; v_call: TRBV7-7; d_call: TRBD1; cdr3_aa: CASSATGTGGAGNQPQHF
j_call: TRBJ2-7; v_call: TRBV28; d_call: TRBD1; cdr3_aa: CASSSKGGTGRYEQYF
j_call: TRBJ1-5; v_call: TRBV19; d_call: -; cdr3_aa: CASRTFSNQPQHF
j_call: TRBJ2-6; v_call: TRBV7-9; d_call: TRBD1; cdr3_aa: CASSPGARGRSGANVLTF
j_call: TRBJ2-2; v_call: TRBV9; d_call: TRBD2; cdr3_aa: CASSALAGGPGTGELFF
j_call: TRBJ2-5; v_call: TRBV30; d_call: -; cdr3_aa: CAWSRRPRYEETQYF
j_call: TRBJ1-2; v_call: TRBV18; d_call: TRBD1; cdr3_aa: CASSPPPGQGDYGYTF
j_call: TRBJ2-7; v_call: TRBV5-5; d_call: -; cdr3_aa: CASSFTPTYEQYF
j_call: TRBJ2-2; v_call: TRBV4-2; d_call: -; cdr3_aa: CASSPSVSGTGELFF
j_call: TRBJ2-3; v_call: TRBV9; d_call: TRBD1; cdr3_aa: CASSVGGGAGVTDTQYF
j_call: TRBJ2-1; v_call: TRBV18; d_call: TRBD2; cdr3_aa: CASSPGTSNEQFF
j_call: TRBJ2-7; v_call: TRBV27; d_call: -; cdr3_aa: CASSPAGAYEQYF
j_call: TRBJ2-5; v_call: TRBV6-1; d_call: TRBD2; cdr3_aa: CASSGMAGGQETQYF
j_call: TRBJ1-2; v_call: TRBV11-2; d_call: -; cdr3_aa: CASSLVLGGRGYGYTF
j_call: TRBJ1-5; v_call: TRBV19; d_call: -; cdr3_aa: CASSQTVTNQPQHF
j_call: TRBJ1-1; v_call: TRBV4-1; d_call: -; cdr3_aa: CASSPGTRGEDTEAFF
j_call: TRBJ2-6; v_call: TRBV6-4; d_call: -; cdr3_aa: CASSAREFSGSGANVLTF
j_call: TRBJ2-1; v_call: TRBV10-2; d_call: -; cdr3_aa: CASSGSTYNEQFF
j_call: -; v_call: TRBV4-3; d_call: TRBD2; cdr3_aa: CASSQELGRRGYEQYF
j_call: TRBJ1-1; v_call: TRBV4-2; d_call: -; cdr3_aa: CASSQEKGHPSNTEAFF
j_call: -; v_call: TRBV4-2; d_call: TRBD2; cdr3_aa: CASSQEWLTSGGSSYEQYF
j_call: TRBJ1-1; v_call: TRBV5-1; d_call: TRBD1; cdr3_aa: CASSWGTGMNTEAFF
j_call: TRBJ1-2; v_call: TRBV2; d_call: TRBD1; cdr3_aa: CASRGTGDGYTF
j_call: TRBJ1-2; v_call: TRBV7-9; d_call: -; cdr3_aa: CASSLGQETGYTF
j_call: TRBJ2-6; v_call: TRBV7-9; d_call: -; cdr3_aa: CASSLRVANVLTF
j_call: TRBJ2-7; v_call: TRBV5-1; d_call: TRBD1; cdr3_aa: CASRPGQGRNYEQYF
j_call: TRBJ1-1; v_call: TRBV4-3; d_call: TRBD1; cdr3_aa: CASSQEVRGQGEAFF